One sample yielded the 24 T cell receptor beta chains listed below, sequenced in a study of blood T cell repertoires in COVID-19. The protocol was immunoSEQ multiplex PCR, while the TCRdb copy is restricted to in-frame clones and leaves out a portion. Altogether 150,000 or so clones are present, roughly three quarters being singletons, with the ten largest covering 1.5% to 2%. Sequenced: peripheral blood. These receptors all come from a woman in her seventies with acute or convalescent COVID-19.

This sequence joins TRBV6-5 and TRBJ1-1, with no clear D. Germline CDR1 reads MNHEY; CDR2 reads SVGAGI. The CDR3 is 13 amino acids. Deletions cut 7 bases from V and 2 bases from J, with 11 bases between. The CDR3 DNA reads TGTGCCAGCACCCCCTCGTATAACACTGAAGCTTTCTTT. It encodes CASTPSYNTEAFF.

This clone was detected a few times. This CDR3 reads CATDEGRVAFF. The CDR3 DNA reads TGTGCCACCGACGAGGGCCGGGTAGCTTTCTTT. The chain couples TRBV19 to TRBJ1-1; D gene ambiguous. Germline V lookup: CDR1 LNHDA, CDR2 SQIVND (reference sequence). Trimming cost V 10 bases and J 10 bases, with 16 bases left between them. The CDR3 sequence is 11 residues long.

This clone was recorded only once. This rearrangement joins TRBV5-8 to TRBJ2-7; tentative D call: TRBD1 (6 bases). Trimming left V 5 bases short and J 1 base short, with 10 bases between. The CDR3 covers 13 residues. Germline V gene lookup returns CDR1 SGHTS and CDR2 YDEGEE. The CDR3 reads CASRMTGSYEQYF. For the CDR3, the DNA is TGTGCCAGCAGAATGACAGGTTCCTACGAGCAGTACTTC.

This rearrangement joins TRBV7-9 to TRBJ2-7; TRBD1 is a possible D gene (6 bases). This CDR3 is built from 14 residues. Trimming cost V 3 bases and J 4 bases, with 13 bases left between them. Germline CDR1 and CDR2: SEHNR and FQNEAQ (reference sequence). The CDR3 nucleotides are TGTGCCAGCAGCTTTTCAGGGGCGCGGTACGAGCAGTACTTC. Translating it yields CASSFSGARYEQYF.

This clone appeared a few times. The chain combines TRBV18 with TRBJ2-1; TRBD1 matches at 7 bases. V lost 0 bases, J lost 5 bases, and 7 bases stayed unmatched. CDR3 size: 16 residues. Germline lookup yields CDR1 KGHSH and CDR2 LQKENI. The CDR3 sequence: CASSPPDRLRDNEQFF. DNA for the CDR3: TGTGCCAGCTCACCACCGGACAGGTTGAGGGACAATGAGCAGTTCTTC.

CDR3 bases: TGTGCCAGCAGCGTAGATGACAGGGCCTCCTACGAGCAGTACTTC. Translated, it gives CASSVDDRASYEQYF. The V gene is TRBV9, the J gene TRBJ2-7, with TRBD1 identical over 7 bases. V trimming: 0 bases; J trimming: 0 bases; junction bases outside the gene matches: 3. Germline CDR1 and CDR2: SGDLS and YYNGEE. This CDR3 region has 15 residues.

This sequence joins TRBV10-1 and TRBJ1-2, with D possibly being TRBD1 (5 bases). The CDR3 runs to 13 residues. The V end lost 4 bases, the J end lost 6 bases, and 12 bases lay between the germline ends. Germline V lookup: CDR1 WNHNN, CDR2 SYGVQD (reference sequence). The DNA of the CDR3 is TGCGCCAGCAGTGGGAACCAGGGCCATGGCTACACCTTC. Translated, it gives CASSGNQGHGYTF.

The CDR3: CASSDGLAGASYNEQFF. CDR3 DNA: TGTGCCAGCAGCGACGGACTAGCGGGAGCCTCCTACAATGAGCAGTTCTTC. The chain links TRBV5-6 to TRBJ2-1, with TRBD2 matching over 13 bases. Germline V gene lookup returns CDR1 SGHDT and CDR2 YYEEEE. This CDR3 region has 17 residues. After removal of 4 bases from V and 0 bases from J, the junction contained 4 bases not matched to a gene. Full variable domain (remainder filled in from reference TRBV5-6 and TRBJ2-1): DAGVTQSPTHLIKTRGQQVTLRCSPKSGHDTVSWYQQALGQGPQFIFQYYEEEERQRGNFPDRFSGHQFPNYSSELNVNALLLGDSALYLCASSDGLAGASYNEQFFGPGTRLTVL.

This clone was counted between two and nine times. CDR3 sequence reads: CASSLLTGGLGSPLHF. The DNA for the CDR3 is TGTGCCAGCAGCTTGCTGACAGGGGGCCTAGGTTCACCCCTCCACTTT. The gene calls are TRBV7-8 and TRBJ1-6, with TRBD1 matching over 10 bases. The CDR3 spans 16 residues. Germline values: CDR1 SGHVS, CDR2 FQNEAQ. V trimming: 3 bases; J trimming: 9 bases; junction bases outside the gene matches: 8.

This clone was counted many times. The J gene is TRBJ2-5, the V gene TRBV12-3 or TRBV12-4, with D unresolved. V was cut by 6 bases and J by 5 bases, with 13 bases left in between. CDR3 size: 13 residues. In DNA form, the CDR3 reads TGTGCCAGCAGCCCTAGTATCGCGGAGACCCAGTACTTC. Its translation: CASSPSIAETQYF.

The chain recombines TRBV5-5 with TRBJ1-4, with 7 positions matching TRBD1. Germline V lookup: CDR1 SGHKS, CDR2 YYEKEE (reference sequence). V gave up 4 bases and J gave up 8 bases; unmatched junction bases: 14. CDR3 length equals 16 residues. CDR3 DNA: TGTGCCAGCAGCCCACCCGTGACAGGGTGGAAGGAAAAACTGTTTTTT. Translated: CASSPPVTGWKEKLFF.

The gene calls are TRBV11-1 and TRBJ2-1; possibly TRBD1 for D (6 bases). Per germline, CDR1 SGHAT and CDR2 FQDESV (reference sequence). V was pared by 5 bases and J by 3 bases, with 11 bases between. This CDR3 comprises 14 residues. The CDR3 DNA sequence: TGTGCCAGCAGCCCCGGACAGAGCTACAATGAGCAGTTCTTC. Its translation is CASSPGQSYNEQFF.

This clone was observed a handful of times. The CDR3 spells CASSWLGAQETQYF. CDR3 nucleotide sequence: TGTGCCAGCAGCTGGCTGGGGGCCCAAGAGACCCAGTACTTC. The V gene is TRBV11-1, the J gene TRBJ2-5; D may be TRBD1 (6 bases). V was cut by 4 bases and J by 1 base, with 10 bases left in between. This CDR3 region has 14 residues. CDR1 and CDR2 from the germline V gene are SGHAT and FQDESV (reference sequence).

The J gene is TRBJ2-3, the V gene TRBV7-6, with 12 bases lining up with TRBD2. The V gene end was trimmed by 5 bases and the J gene end by 4 bases; junction bases not matched to a gene: 7. Germline lookup yields CDR1 SGHVS and CDR2 FNYEAQ. The CDR3 totals 16 residues. This CDR3 is CASSPLAGGPSDTQYF. Written as DNA, the CDR3 is TGTGCCAGCAGCCCGCTAGCGGGGGGGCCCTCAGATACGCAGTATTTT.

This clone was observed a handful of times. Other DNA sequences in the same sample also yield this CDR3. This chain links TRBV28 with TRBJ2-6, with D possibly being TRBD1 (7 bases). There are 15 residues in the CDR3. V shed 8 bases and J shed 4 bases, with 15 bases lying between them. CDR1 is MDHEN and CDR2 is SYDVKM in the germline V gene. DNA of the CDR3: TGTGCCAGCTCCCTGGAGGGGGCCGGGGCCAACGTCCTGACTTTC. This translates into CASSLEGAGANVLTF.

The chain combines TRBV6-5 with TRBJ1-4; TRBD1 matches 9 bases. Germline assignment: CDR1 MNHEY and CDR2 SVGAGI. The CDR3 has 15 amino acids. V lost 6 bases and J lost 8; bases outside the gene matches: 10. CDR3 bases: TGTGCCAGCAGCTCTGGACAGGGGTGGGGAGAAAAACTGTTTTTT. Residues: CASSSGQGWGEKLFF.

The rearrangement joins TRBV19 to TRBJ1-2, with no clear D. Trimming shortened V by 7 bases and J by 4 bases, and 19 bases separated the two germline ends. Germline V lookup: CDR1 LNHDA, CDR2 SQIVND (reference sequence). This CDR3 has 15 residues. CDR3 residues: CASISAPGVPYGYTF. CDR3 DNA sequence: TGTGCCAGTATTTCGGCGCCAGGTGTCCCCTATGGCTACACCTTC.

Of note for this clone: The junction departs from germline at one end; a sequencing error may be responsible. The rearrangement joins TRBV6-5 to TRBJ1-4; weak D call: TRBD1 (5 bases). Looked up from germline, CDR1 is MNHEY and CDR2 is SVGAGI. The CDR3 length is 13 residues. The CDR3 reads CASSPGTSEKLFF. DNA of the CDR3: TGTGCCAGCAGTCCGGGGACTAGTGAAAAACTGTTTTTT.

The chain employs TRBV12-5 and TRBJ2-7; D is ambiguous. V lost 1 base to trimming and J lost 6 bases, with 7 bases between them. Germline V gene data show CDR1 as LGHNT and CDR2 as FRNRAP. The CDR3 extends over 12 amino acids. CDR3 DNA: TGTGCTAGTGGTTTGGGAGTTGGCGAGCAGTACTTC. This codes for CASGLGVGEQYF.

The chain combines TRBV19 with TRBJ2-2; weak D call: TRBD1 (5 bases). The CDR3 loop spans 15 amino acids. Germline CDR1 is LNHDA and CDR2 is SQIVND (reference sequence). The germline V and J ends were trimmed by 6 bases and 7 bases, with 18 bases remaining between them. CDR3 in amino acids: CASSFYQGRGGELFF. The CDR3 DNA follows: TGTGCCAGTAGCTTTTACCAGGGAAGGGGCGGGGAGCTGTTTTTT.

The chain is built from TRBV27 and TRBJ1-1; 7 positions agree with TRBD1. Trimming cost V 8 bases and J 5 bases; bases outside gene matches: 8. Germline CDR1 is MNHEY and CDR2 is SMNVEV (reference sequence). The CDR3 covers 13 residues. The chain's CDR3 is CASSVTGYTEAFF. The CDR3 DNA is TGTGCCAGCTCCGTGACAGGGTATACTGAAGCTTTCTTT.

This sequence joins TRBV7-6 and TRBJ1-2; 7 bases are a match to TRBD1. The V gene's germline CDR1 is SGHVS and CDR2 FNYEAQ. Trimming cost V 5 bases and J 6 bases; bases outside gene matches: 6. This CDR3 is 13 amino acids long. The DNA of the CDR3 is TGTGCCAGCAGCCCCGACAGGGACCATGGCTACACCTTC. Translating gives CASSPDRDHGYTF.

Notes on this clone: Other nucleotide sequences in the sample specify the same CDR3. The rearrangement uses TRBV6-5 and TRBJ2-2; D uncertain. This CDR3 has 13 residues. CDR1 MNHEY and CDR2 SVGAGI come from the germline V gene. V lost 6 bases and J lost 5, with 10 bases in between. The CDR3 protein is CASSSDTTGELFF. CDR3 nucleotides: TGTGCCAGCAGCTCCGACACTACCGGGGAGCTGTTTTTT.

The chain couples TRBV9 to TRBJ2-1; 10 bases fit TRBD2. This CDR3 has 15 amino acids. V gave up 2 bases and J gave up 6 bases; unmatched junction bases: 5. Per germline, CDR1 SGDLS and CDR2 YYNGEE. CDR3 in DNA: TGTGCCAGCAGCGTCGGACTAGCGGAGGGCAATGAGCAGTTCTTC. It is translated as CASSVGLAEGNEQFF.